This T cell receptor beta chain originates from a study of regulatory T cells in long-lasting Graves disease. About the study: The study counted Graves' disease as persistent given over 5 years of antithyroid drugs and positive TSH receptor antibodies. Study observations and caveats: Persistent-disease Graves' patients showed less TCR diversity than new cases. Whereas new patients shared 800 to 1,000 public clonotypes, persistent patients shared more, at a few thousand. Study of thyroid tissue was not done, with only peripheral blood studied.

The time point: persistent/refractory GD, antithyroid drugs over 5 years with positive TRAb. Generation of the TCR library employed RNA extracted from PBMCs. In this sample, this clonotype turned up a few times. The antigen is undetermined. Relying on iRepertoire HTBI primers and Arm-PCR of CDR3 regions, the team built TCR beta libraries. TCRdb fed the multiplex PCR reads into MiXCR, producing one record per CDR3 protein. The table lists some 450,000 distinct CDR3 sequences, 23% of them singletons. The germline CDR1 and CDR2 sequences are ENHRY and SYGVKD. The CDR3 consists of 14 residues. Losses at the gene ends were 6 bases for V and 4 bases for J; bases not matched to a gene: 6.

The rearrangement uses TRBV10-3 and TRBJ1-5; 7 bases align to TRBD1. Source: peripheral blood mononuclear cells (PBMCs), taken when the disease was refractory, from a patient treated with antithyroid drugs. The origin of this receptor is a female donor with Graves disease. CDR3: CAISGTENNQPQHF. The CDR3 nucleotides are TGTGCCATCAGCGGGACAGAAAATAATCAGCCCCAGCATTTT.